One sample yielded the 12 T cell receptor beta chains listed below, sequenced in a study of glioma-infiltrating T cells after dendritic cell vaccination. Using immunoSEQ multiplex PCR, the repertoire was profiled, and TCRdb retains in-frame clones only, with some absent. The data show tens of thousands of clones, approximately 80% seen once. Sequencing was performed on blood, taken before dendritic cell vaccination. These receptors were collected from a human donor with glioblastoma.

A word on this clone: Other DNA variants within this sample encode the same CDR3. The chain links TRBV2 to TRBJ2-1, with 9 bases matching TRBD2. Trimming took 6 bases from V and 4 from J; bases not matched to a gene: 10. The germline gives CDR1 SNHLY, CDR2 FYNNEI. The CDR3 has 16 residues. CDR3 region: CASRRAGGPIYNEQFF. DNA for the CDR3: TGTGCCAGCAGGCGGGCGGGAGGGCCTATTTACAATGAGCAGTTCTTC.

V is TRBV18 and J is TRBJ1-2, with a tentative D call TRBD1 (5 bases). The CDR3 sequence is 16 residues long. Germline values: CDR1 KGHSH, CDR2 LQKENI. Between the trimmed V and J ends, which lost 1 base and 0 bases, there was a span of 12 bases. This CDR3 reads CASSPREDNPNYGYTF. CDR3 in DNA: TGTGCCAGCTCACCACGTGAGGACAACCCTAACTATGGCTACACCTTC.

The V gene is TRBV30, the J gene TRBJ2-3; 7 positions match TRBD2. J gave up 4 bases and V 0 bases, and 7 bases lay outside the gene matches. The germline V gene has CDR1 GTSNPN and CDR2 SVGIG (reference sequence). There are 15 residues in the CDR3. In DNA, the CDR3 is TGTGCCTGGAGTGTACAGGCTAGCGGATCAGATACGCAGTATTTT. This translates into CAWSVQASGSDTQYF.

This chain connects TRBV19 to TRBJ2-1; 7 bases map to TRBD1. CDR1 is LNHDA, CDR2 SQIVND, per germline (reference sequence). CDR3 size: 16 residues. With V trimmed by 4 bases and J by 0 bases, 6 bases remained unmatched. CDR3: CASSNRGDSSYNEQFF. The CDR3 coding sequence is TGTGCCAGTAGTAACAGGGGTGATAGCTCCTACAATGAGCAGTTCTTC. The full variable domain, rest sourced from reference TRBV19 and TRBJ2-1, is DGGITQSPKYLFRKEGQNVTLSCEQNLNHDAMYWYRQDPGQGLRLIYYSQIVNDFQKGDIAEGYSVSREKKESFPLTVTSAQKNPTAFYLCASSNRGDSSYNEQFFGPGTRLTVL.

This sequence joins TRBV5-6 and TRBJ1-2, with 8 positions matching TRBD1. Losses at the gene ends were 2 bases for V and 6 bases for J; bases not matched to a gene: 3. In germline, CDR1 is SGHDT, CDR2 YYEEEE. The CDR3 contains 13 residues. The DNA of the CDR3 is TGTGCCAGCAGCTTCGGACAGGGCAATGGCTACACCTTC. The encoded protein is CASSFGQGNGYTF.

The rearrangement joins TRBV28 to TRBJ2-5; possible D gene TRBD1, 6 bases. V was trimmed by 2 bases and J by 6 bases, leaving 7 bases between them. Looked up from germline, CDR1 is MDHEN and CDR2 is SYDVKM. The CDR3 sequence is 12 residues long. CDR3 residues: CASSLGDKTQYF. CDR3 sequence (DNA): TGTGCCAGCAGTTTAGGGGACAAGACCCAGTACTTC.

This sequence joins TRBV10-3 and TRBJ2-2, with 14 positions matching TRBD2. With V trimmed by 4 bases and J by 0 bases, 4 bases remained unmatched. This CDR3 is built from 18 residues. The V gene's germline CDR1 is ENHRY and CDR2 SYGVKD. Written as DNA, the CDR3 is TGTGCCATCAGTGTCGGGACTAGCGGGGGCTCGAACACCGGGGAGCTGTTTTTT. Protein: CAISVGTSGGSNTGELFF.

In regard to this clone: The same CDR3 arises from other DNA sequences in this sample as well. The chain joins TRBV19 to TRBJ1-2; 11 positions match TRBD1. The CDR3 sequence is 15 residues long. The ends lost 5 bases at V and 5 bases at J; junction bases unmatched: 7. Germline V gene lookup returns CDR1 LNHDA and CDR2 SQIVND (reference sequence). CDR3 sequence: CASSPRDRGGYGYTF. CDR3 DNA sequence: TGTGCCAGTAGTCCCCGGGACAGGGGGGGATATGGCTACACCTTC.

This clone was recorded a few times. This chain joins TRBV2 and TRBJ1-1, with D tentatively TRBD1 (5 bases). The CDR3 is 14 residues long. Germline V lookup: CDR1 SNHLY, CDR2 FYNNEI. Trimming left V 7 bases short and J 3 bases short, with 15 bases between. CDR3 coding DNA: TGTGCCAGCACTCGAAAGGAGGGGTACACTGAAGCTTTCTTT. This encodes CASTRKEGYTEAFF.

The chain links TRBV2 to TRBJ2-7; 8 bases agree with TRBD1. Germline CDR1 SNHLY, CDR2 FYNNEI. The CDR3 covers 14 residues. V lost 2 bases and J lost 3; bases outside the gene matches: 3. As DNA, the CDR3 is TGTGCCAGCAGTGAACGACAGGGGAGCTACGAGCAGTACGTC. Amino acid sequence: CASSERQGSYEQYV.

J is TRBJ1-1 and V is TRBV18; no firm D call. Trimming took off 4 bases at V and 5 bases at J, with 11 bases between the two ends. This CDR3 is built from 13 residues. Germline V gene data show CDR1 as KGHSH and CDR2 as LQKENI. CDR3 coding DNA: TGTGCCAGCTCACTCAGCAGCGGGACTGAAGCTTTCTTT. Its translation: CASSLSSGTEAFF.

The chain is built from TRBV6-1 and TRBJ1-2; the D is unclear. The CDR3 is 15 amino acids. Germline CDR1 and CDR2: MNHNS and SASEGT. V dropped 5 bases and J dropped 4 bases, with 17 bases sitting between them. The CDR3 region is CASSSVQGASYGYTF. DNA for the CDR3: TGTGCCAGCAGTTCTGTCCAAGGAGCTTCCTATGGCTACACCTTC.